Described below is a single TCR beta chain sequence and its context. Its antigen is unidentified. Each donor was healthy, and each was a bone marrow donor. The PCR contained 60 Vbeta and 13 Jbeta primers. Profiling relied on immunoSEQ multiplex PCR, and the TCRdb table lists in-frame clones only, not all of them. Of approximately 110,000 clones in the sample, roughly four fifths are singletons; the top ten hold roughly 2%. This sample was included in a study of cytomegalovirus exposure and HLA in healthy donors. Overall study results and limits: Segments of the TCR beta V type were, in most cases, productive about 87% or about 30% of the time in an earlier analysis. Analysis performed later showed TCR beta chains linked to HLA being more clonally expanded than equally common others. Most CMV-associated TCR beta chains appeared HLA-restricted in a later analysis.

The length of the CDR3 is 15 residues. In germline, CDR1 is SGHRS, CDR2 YFSETQ. V was pared by 4 bases and J by 4 bases, with 8 bases of the junction left unmatched. The receptor comes from a man between 45 and 60 years old in good health and CMV-seronegative. The chain links TRBV5-1 to TRBJ2-3; TRBD2 aligns across 8 bases. Material: PBMCs. CDR3 nucleotides: TGCGCCAGCAGCGTAGGCGGGGGGCCCGCAGATACGCAGTATTTT. Translation gives CASSVGGGPADTQYF.